The 9 T cell receptor beta chains below all came from one sample that was sequenced in a study of T-cell reconstitution after alpha-beta-depleted transplantation in children. It was with unique molecular identifiers that the TCRbeta library was prepared. Via MiXCR, TCRdb re-called the PCR reads, giving one row per CDR3 protein. This repertoire shows some 350,000 distinct CDR3 sequences, about 9.4% found once; its top ten account for approximately 2.3%. The specimen was PBMCs from the stem cell graft donor, collected from the stem cell graft. The receptors originated from a human donor who donated a stem cell graft to a child with acute lymphoblastic leukemia.

This clonotype has only a few counts. The chain couples TRBV5-8 to TRBJ2-7; a possible D gene is TRBD2 (6 bases). The CDR3 extends over 14 amino acids. Germline V gene sequence: CDR1 SGHTS, CDR2 YDEGEE. V lost 3 bases and J 0 bases, leaving 10 bases between the germline ends. The CDR3 coding sequence is TGTGCCAGCAGCTACGCGACTAGCTCCTACGAGCAGTACTTC. The encoded protein is CASSYATSSYEQYF. The full variable domain, in which reference TRBV5-8 and TRBJ2-7 provide the parts outside the CDR3, is EAGVTQSPTHLIKTRGQQATLRCSPISGHTSVYWYQQALGLGLQFLLWYDEGEERNRGNFPPRFSGRQFPNYSSELNVNALELEDSALYLCASSYATSSYEQYFGPGTRLTVT.

This clonotype was seen at least ten times. The chain links TRBV9 to TRBJ2-1; TRBD1 aligns across 9 bases. The CDR3 totals 16 residues. The junction had 11 bases not matched to a gene; V was cut back by 2 bases and J by 8 bases. The germline CDR1 and CDR2 sequences are SGDLS and YYNGEE. CDR3 coding DNA: TGTGCCAGCAGCGTTTGGAAGGGACAGGGTCACGATGAGCAGTTCTTC. As protein: CASSVWKGQGHDEQFF.

The rearrangement joins TRBV4-3 to TRBJ1-1; possibly TRBD1 for D (5 bases). Per the germline V gene, CDR1 is LGHNA and CDR2 is YSLEER. Trimming removed 0 bases at V and 12 bases at J, with 17 bases between. The CDR3 runs 14 residues. The CDR3 sequence: CASSQDGQGMLTFF. The CDR3 nucleotides are TGCGCCAGCAGCCAAGATGGCCAGGGAATGTTAACTTTCTTT.

This clonotype was found a few times. The V and J genes are TRBV14 and TRBJ1-3; D perhaps matches TRBD1 (5 bases). Germline V CDR1 and CDR2: SGHDN, FVKESK. There are 14 residues in the CDR3. With 4 bases removed from V and 7 bases from J, the gap between germline ends came to 14 bases. The CDR3 sequence is CASSRAGSSNTIYF. DNA of the CDR3: TGTGCCAGCAGCCGCGCAGGGTCGAGTAACACCATATATTTT.

This clonotype occurred a few times. This chain uses TRBV12-3 or TRBV12-4 with TRBJ2-1; no definite D call. This CDR3 contains 16 residues. V was shortened by 1 base and J by 0 bases, with 10 bases between the two germline ends. This CDR3 reads CASSLGVGRSYNEQFF. The CDR3 region has the DNA TGTGCCAGCAGTTTAGGGGTCGGTCGCTCCTACAATGAGCAGTTCTTC.

The sample holds a few counts of this clonotype. CDR3 amino acids: CASSGGTGDPGELFF. The CDR3, as DNA: TGCGCCAGCAGCGGGGGGACAGGGGATCCCGGGGAGCTGTTTTTT. The chain uses TRBV5-1 and TRBJ2-2; 10 bases map to TRBD1. This CDR3 is built from 15 residues. Per the germline V gene, CDR1 is SGHRS and CDR2 is YFSETQ. J was trimmed by 6 bases and V by 4 bases; bases with no gene match: 6.

The rearrangement links TRBV15 to TRBJ2-1; 7 bases line up with TRBD1. In germline, CDR1 is LNHNV, CDR2 YYDKDF (reference sequence). The V gene end was trimmed by 5 bases and the J gene end by 7 bases; junction bases not matched to a gene: 14. This CDR3 spans 16 amino acids. DNA for the CDR3: TGTGCCACCAGCGGCTACATGACAGGGCTTAGGAATGAGCAGTTCTTC. It yields the protein CATSGYMTGLRNEQFF.

The J gene is TRBJ1-4, the V gene TRBV12-3 or TRBV12-4, with D possibly TRBD1 on 5 matching bases. This CDR3 has 15 residues. The V and J ends lost 4 bases and 8 bases respectively, with 17 bases between them. The CDR3 region is CASSSVAGLGEKLFF. The CDR3 nucleotides read TGTGCCAGCAGTTCGGTCGCAGGGTTAGGGGAAAAACTGTTTTTT.

This chain uses TRBV6-5 with TRBJ1-2; perhaps TRBD1 as D (5 bases). The length of the CDR3 is 16 residues. The V and J ends lost 0 bases and 5 bases respectively, with 16 bases between them. Germline V CDR1 and CDR2: MNHEY, SVGAGI. The CDR3 DNA reads TGTGCCAGCAGTTACTCCCGCGGACTAGAGGGGTATGGCTACACCTTC. Protein sequence: CASSYSRGLEGYGYTF.